The clone carrying this T cell receptor (beta chain) appeared a few times. The antigen remains undetermined. The sample comes from a study of beta chain features in type 1 diabetes. Overall study results and limits: Overrepresentation of cells with high TCR expression could result from cDNA sequencing. Shorter templates might be favored by PCR, equally in patients and controls.

CDR1 and CDR2 (germline): LNHDA, SQIVND (reference sequence). After removal of 10 bases from V and 5 bases from J, the junction contained 10 bases not matched to a gene. The CDR3 has 14 amino acids. The sequenced template was cDNA made from the entire isolated RNA. Some clones are missing from TCRdb's copy, which holds only in-frame ones; the method was immunoSEQ multiplex PCR. The profile shows approximately 250,000 clones, 12% to 15% of them singletons. The receptor comes from a middle-aged woman in good health. V is TRBV19 and J is TRBJ2-5, with 10 nucleotides matching TRBD2. The sample taken for sequencing was naive CD4+ T cells from blood. The CDR3 DNA reads TGTGCCACCGCCGTAGCGGGAGGTAGGGAGACCCAGTACTTC. It yields the protein CATAVAGGRETQYF.